This TCR beta chain was observed in a study of T cell repertoires in cytomegalovirus infection. About the research overall: CMV epitopes in the study were HLA-C-restricted (recently identified) and HLA-B-restricted (well studied). In public TCR beta signatures, there were indications of both CMV infection and matching HLA type.

In germline, CDR1 is SGHTA, CDR2 FQGNSA. Trimming left V 1 base short and J 7 bases short, with 16 bases between. The CDR3 totals 15 residues. Study-wide results and caveats: Carriers of CMV and the relevant HLA type were discriminated by public TCR beta frequency. Clonotype analysis showed dominance of the ex vivo response by HLA-C-restricted CMV-specific TCR beta clonotypes.

MiXCR was run by TCRdb on the reads, yielding one entry per CDR3 protein. The profile shows about 270,000 distinct CDR3 sequences, 20% to 25% of them singletons. There are many counts of this clonotype. Its cognate antigen is unknown. This clonotype was obtained from a human donor in good health (CMV status not recorded). Some clones in this sample may be carry-over from other donors' samples. V and J are TRBV7-2 and TRBJ2-5; D gene uncertain. This specimen was cultured PBMCs, taken from culture after CMV antigen stimulation. The CDR3 loop reads CASSLEVGKTGTQYF. The CDR3 bases are TGTGCCAGCAGCTTAGAGGTTGGAAAAACGGGGACCCAGTACTTC.